The source of this T cell receptor (beta chain) is a study of blood T cell repertoires in COVID-19 (dated by TCRdb to 2019 to 2021). Regarding the study in general: Samples from collaborators originated in the United States, Italy and Spain and spanned both the acute and convalescent phases of COVID-19. HLA class I and class II types, where available, came from metadata supplied by the sample provider rather than from assay-based typing. The prospective study material was composed of cDNA or gDNA derived from T cells, B-cell-depleted T cells, or PBMCs. Subjects who had been exposed to COVID-19, were actively infected with it, or had recovered from it provided the deeply sampled blood TCRbeta repertoires that made up the dataset. The repertoires were released in a freely available public database intended as a resource for research on the immune response to SARS-CoV-2. Sample metadata almost always included a de-identified subject ID, COVID-19 status, age in years and sex. Samples were obtained from the ongoing ImmuneRACE study (first 160 participants) and from roughly 1,300 subjects provided by 6 global collaborators.

The paper as a whole reports these results and caveats: The amount of clinical and demographic metadata varied by source and participant and was provided uncurated.

TCRbeta CDR3 regions were amplified from genomic DNA using the immunoSEQ Assay, a bias-controlled multiplex PCR. For the original study's pipeline: The number of nucleated cells in each sample was estimated by amplification of reference gene primers within the assay. Sequence reads were collapsed and filtered to measure the absolute abundance of every unique TCRbeta CDR3 rearrangement. For each sample, productive Simpson clonality was calculated by taking the square root of Simpson's diversity index across productive rearrangements. As stored in TCRdb, this immuneACCESS dataset retains in-frame rearrangements with V and J assigned. A fraction of the clones does not appear; measured against another copy, unresolved V genes explain less than half of the discrepancy, and the remainder lacks a known reason. For V, J and clone size, that table is used; D and trimming come from the DNA. The sample data list approximately 150,000 clones, and 70% to 90% of these were observed just once. The top ten clones comprise 1.5% to 2% of the sample.

Ends trimmed: V by 6 bases, J by 6 bases; bases unmatched to a gene: 11. CDR1 and CDR2 were assigned from the germline V gene as SNHLY and FYNNEI. The CDR3 sequence holds 15 residues, the cysteine and phenylalanine included. Kept here is only the CDR3 DNA, which spans 45 bases and is read in frame from base 1. This clone was detected only a few times. No antigen is known for it. There are no base qualities to consult, and no much larger clone falls within one base. Whole blood was collected in K2EDTA tubes by collaborating institutions according to the institutions' own protocols. Collaborator samples were shipped for TCRbeta analysis as frozen whole blood, isolated PBMCs, or DNA extracted from either sample type.

The sample taken for sequencing was peripheral blood. The chain is encoded by TRBV2 joined to TRBJ1-2, with 9 bases aligning to TRBD1. The TCR was taken from a man between 65 and 85 years old with acute or convalescent COVID-19. The DNA is as follows: TGTGCCAGCAGGGCCGGGACAGGGAAGGGGGATGGCTACACCTTC. This is translated as CASRAGTGKGDGYTF.